One T cell receptor (beta chain) is described in this entry. Its antigen is currently not known. Base qualities are not at hand, and no much larger clone is one base apart. TCRbeta CDR3 regions were amplified from genomic DNA using the immunoSEQ Assay, a bias-controlled multiplex PCR. In the authors' own workflow: The number of nucleated cells in each sample was estimated from the amplification of reference gene primers within the assay. To quantify the absolute abundance of each unique TCRbeta CDR3 rearrangement, sequence reads were collapsed and filtered. Productive Simpson clonality was computed per sample as the square root of Simpson's diversity index over productive rearrangements. This is the immuneACCESS table as TCRdb keeps it, with only in-frame sequences that have V and J called. A part of the clones is gone; compared with another copy, unresolved V genes explain less than half, and the rest is unexplained. Clonal size and the V and J genes are those of that table, whereas D and trimming came from the DNA. The sample table contains fewer than 120,000 clones; only one count was recorded for about 85% of them. Around 4.8% of the sample is in the top ten clones.

This sample was taken from a study of blood T cell repertoires in COVID-19 (dated by TCRdb to 2020 to 2021). In the study overall: Collaborator samples came from the United States, Italy and Spain and covered acute and convalescent phases of COVID-19. The material from the prospective study consisted of cDNA or gDNA derived from T cells, B-cell-depleted T cells, or PBMCs. The dataset comprised deeply sampled blood TCRbeta repertoires from subjects exposed to, actively infected with, or recovered from COVID-19. The repertoires were released in a freely available public database meant as a resource for research on the immune response to SARS-CoV-2. The samples were drawn from two sources: the first 160 participants of the ongoing ImmuneRACE study, and some 1,300 subjects contributed by 6 global collaborators. A de-identified subject ID, COVID-19 status, age in years and sex were almost always included in the sample metadata. Where HLA class I and class II types were available, the types were taken from metadata supplied by the sample provider, not from assay-based typing. The paper's findings and limits, for the study overall: How much clinical and demographic metadata was included differed by source and by participant, and the metadata was provided uncurated.

The collaborating institutions used their own protocols to collect whole blood in K2EDTA tubes. Collaborator samples were shipped for TCRbeta analysis as frozen whole blood, isolated PBMCs, or DNA extracted from either sample type. Per the germline V gene, SQVTM is the CDR1 and ANQGSEA is the CDR2. Trimming takes 5 bases off V and 2 bases off J; junction bases not matched to a gene: 7. Inclusive of the bounding cysteine and phenylalanine, the CDR3 is 14 residues long. The entry retains the CDR3 DNA only, 42 bases that are in frame from base 1. The material sequenced was peripheral blood. The sequence is built from TRBV29-1 and TRBJ2-7; 9 nucleotides in the junction match TRBD2. The receptor's source is a human donor in a cohort sampled during active COVID-19. CDR3 reads: CSVNSGRTPYEQYF. The DNA sequence reads TGCAGCGTTAATAGCGGGAGAACCCCCTACGAGCAGTACTTC.